These 25 T cell receptor beta chains originate from one sample sequenced in a study of T-cell reconstitution after alpha-beta-depleted transplantation in children (dated by TCRdb to the mid-2010s). Read against the paper, the sample's treatment or condition label means: allogeneic hematopoietic cell transplantation with graft depleted of TCRalphabeta T cells and CD19 B cells. Libraries were constructed by PCR. Sequencing relied on an Illumina HiSeq 2500. TCR library preparation used molecular barcoding, with unique molecular identifiers applied to normalize quantification of the TCRbeta repertoire. TCRdb reprocessed the public reads (quality trimming at Q25 with fastp, clone calling with MiXCR) and kept in-frame beta chains. Rows are unified per CDR3 protein, each entry keeping the most common DNA and genes. The sample table shows over 120,000 distinct CDR3 sequences, and about 9% are seen once. The top ten clones comprise less than 20% of the sample.

The sequencing used PBMCs, mostly from graft donor cells, collected 180 days after TCRalphabeta/CD19-depleted stem cell transplant. The receptors derive from a female patient aged 2-15 years who had a stem cell transplant for congenital amegakaryocytic thrombocytopenia, so the T cells may come from the graft donor.

At least ten counts were recorded for this clonotype. The J gene is TRBJ1-2, the V gene TRBV12-3 or TRBV12-4; 7 nucleotides match TRBD1. This CDR3 is 14 amino acids long. Trimming removed 3 bases from V and 4 bases from J; junction bases left unmatched: 5. DNA for the CDR3: TGTGCCAGCAGTTTGGGACAGATATTCTATGGCTACACCTTC. This encodes CASSLGQIFYGYTF.

The CDR3, as DNA: TGTGCCAGCAGTACCCCGGGACAGGGGGCCAAAAACATTCAGTACTTC. Translation gives CASSTPGQGAKNIQYF. J is TRBJ2-4 and V is TRBV6-1, with 10 bases fitting TRBD1. Looked up from germline, CDR1 is MNHNS and CDR2 is SASEGT. With 5 bases clipped from V and 1 base from J, the junction kept 5 bases outside the gene matches. There are 16 residues in the CDR3.

This clonotype has only a few counts. The rearrangement joins TRBV3-1 to TRBJ1-4; D is uncertain. CDR1 and CDR2 from the germline V gene are LGHDT and YNNKEL (reference sequence). The CDR3 is 14 residues long. Trimming pared 7 bases from V and 7 bases from J, leaving 16 bases between. In DNA form, the CDR3 reads TGTGCCAGCACCTCCTCGTGGGGAGTTGAAAAACTGTTTTTT. Its protein product is CASTSSWGVEKLFF.

The table lists this clonotype with many counts. The chain links TRBV12-3 or TRBV12-4 to TRBJ2-2; 7 bases fit TRBD1. V lost 5 bases, J lost 5 bases, and 5 bases stayed unmatched. This CDR3 is 14 amino acids long. The CDR3 sequence is CASSTGTVTGELFF. CDR3 bases: TGTGCCAGCAGTACCGGGACAGTGACCGGGGAGCTGTTTTTT.

This chain uses TRBV5-1 with TRBJ2-3; D gene unclear. Trimming removed 4 bases from V and 2 bases from J, with 11 bases in between. The CDR3 loop spans 14 amino acids. Per germline, CDR1 SGHRS and CDR2 YFSETQ. The CDR3 coding sequence is TGCGCCAGCAGCCTGCCGGATCTCACAGATACGCAGTATTTT. This codes for CASSLPDLTDTQYF.

The V gene is TRBV7-9, the J gene TRBJ2-1, with D possibly being TRBD1 (5 bases). V was cut by 7 bases and J by 7 bases, with 17 bases left in between. Germline V gene data show CDR1 as SEHNR and CDR2 as FQNEAQ (reference sequence). This CDR3 is built from 14 residues. The CDR3 here is CASKRVKKGNEQFF. In DNA, the CDR3 is TGTGCCAGCAAACGGGTCAAGAAGGGGAATGAGCAGTTCTTC. The variable domain in full, completed from reference TRBV7-9 and TRBJ2-1, reads DTGVSQNPRHKITKRGQNVTFRCDPISEHNRLYWYRQTLGQGPEFLTYFQNEAQLEKSRLLSDRFSAERPKGSFSTLEIQRTEQGDSAMYLCASKRVKKGNEQFFGPGTRLTVL.

This clonotype has a handful of counts. Relative to the germline gene, one junction end is altered; a read error may explain this. The chain is built from TRBV28 and TRBJ2-5; D gene uncertain. The CDR3 has 15 residues. Germline assignment: CDR1 MDHEN and CDR2 SYDVKM. The CDR3 DNA sequence: TGTGCCAGCAGCTTATTAGGAAGAAACCAAGAGACCCAGTACTTC. Amino acid sequence: CASSLLGRNQETQYF.

This clonotype was seen at least ten times. In DNA form, the CDR3 reads TGTGCCAGCAGCCAGGAGGGACAGGGAGCGGATGGCTACACCTTC. Its translation: CASSQEGQGADGYTF. This chain connects TRBV4-2 to TRBJ1-2; 9 nucleotides match TRBD1. J lost 6 bases, V lost 3 bases, and 8 bases had no gene match. CDR1 and CDR2 from the germline V gene are LGHNA and YNFKEQ. The CDR3 has 15 amino acids.

This clonotype was seen more than once but under ten times. The genes are TRBV10-3 and TRBJ2-7, with D hard to call. The germline gives CDR1 ENHRY, CDR2 SYGVKD. This CDR3 spans 14 amino acids. Trimming stripped 7 bases from V and 6 bases from J, with 19 bases between. The CDR3 DNA reads as TGTGCCATCAATCGTGCCGGGCTATCCGTCGAGCAGTACTTC. Translating gives CAINRAGLSVEQYF.

This chain joins TRBV7-9 and TRBJ1-5, with no clear D. Per germline, CDR1 SEHNR and CDR2 FQNEAQ (reference sequence). V was pared by 0 bases and J by 5 bases, with 5 bases between. The CDR3 is 13 amino acids. The CDR3: CASSLAVDQPQHF. CDR3 nucleotide sequence: TGTGCCAGCAGCTTAGCGGTGGATCAGCCCCAGCATTTT.

This clonotype has only a few counts. The J gene is TRBJ2-2, the V gene TRBV20-1, with a weak D call TRBD2 (5 bases). With 3 bases removed from V and 0 bases from J, the gap between germline ends came to 8 bases. Germline V gene data show CDR1 as DFQATT and CDR2 as SNEGSKA (reference sequence). The CDR3 is 14 amino acids. In nucleotides, the CDR3 is TGCAGTGCTAGCGGGAACCCGAACACCGGGGAGCTGTTTTTT. Translating it yields CSASGNPNTGELFF.

This clonotype was detected many times. The rearrangement uses TRBV4-3 and TRBJ2-1; 9 bases fit TRBD2. The CDR3 is 17 amino acids. Germline V lookup: CDR1 LGHNA, CDR2 YSLEER. The ends lost 0 bases at V and 10 bases at J; junction bases unmatched: 13. The CDR3 reads CASSQDIGGRAGREQFF. CDR3 bases: TGCGCCAGCAGCCAAGATATTGGCGGGAGGGCCGGTAGGGAGCAGTTCTTC.

The chain carries TRBV20-1 and TRBJ2-7, with TRBD2 matching over 9 bases. V dropped 5 bases and J dropped 1; count of bases not matched to a gene: 12. The CDR3 is 16 amino acids. CDR1 DFQATT and CDR2 SNEGSKA come from the germline V gene (reference sequence). The CDR3 sequence is CSAAGLALSYSYEQYF. In DNA form, the CDR3 reads TGCAGTGCTGCGGGACTAGCACTTAGTTATTCCTACGAGCAGTACTTC.

This clonotype occurred many times. This sequence joins TRBV10-3 and TRBJ2-3; TRBD2 aligns across 13 bases. The trim removed 4 bases at V and 4 bases at J, leaving 5 bases unmatched. The germline CDR1 and CDR2 sequences are ENHRY and SYGVKD. The CDR3 is made up of 16 amino acids. CDR3 nucleotides: TGTGCCATCAGTGGCTGGACTAGCGGGAGTTCAGATACGCAGTATTTT. Its protein is CAISGWTSGSSDTQYF.

This clonotype was detected many times. V and J are TRBV7-3 and TRBJ1-6, with D uncertain. This CDR3 is built from 14 residues. Trimming shortened V by 5 bases and J by 3 bases, and 8 bases separated the two germline ends. Germline V gene data show CDR1 as SGHTA and CDR2 as FQGTGA. As DNA, the CDR3 is TGTGCCAGCAGCCCCGGGATCTATAATTCACCCCTCCACTTT. Protein product: CASSPGIYNSPLHF.

This clonotype has at least ten counts. The chain recombines TRBV15 with TRBJ2-7; a weak D match, TRBD2 (5 bases). Germline values: CDR1 LNHNV, CDR2 YYDKDF (reference sequence). V shed 0 bases and J shed 7 bases, with 22 bases lying between them. This CDR3 region has 17 residues. CDR3: CATSRETLEGVAPEQYF. For the CDR3, the DNA is TGTGCCACCAGCAGAGAGACCCTTGAGGGAGTCGCCCCTGAGCAGTACTTC.

The chain combines TRBV20-1 with TRBJ2-5; D is undetermined. The V and J ends lost 3 bases and 0 bases respectively, with 11 bases between them. The CDR3 is 14 amino acids. CDR1 and CDR2 from the germline V gene are DFQATT and SNEGSKA (reference sequence). This CDR3 is CSASPAQYQETQYF. For the CDR3, the DNA is TGCAGTGCTAGTCCGGCCCAGTACCAAGAGACCCAGTACTTC.

This clonotype came up many times. This CDR3 reads CASSKGAGGNNEQFF. CDR3 coding DNA: TGTGCCAGCAGCAAGGGGGCGGGAGGGAACAATGAGCAGTTCTTC. V is TRBV4-2 and J is TRBJ2-1; 9 positions agree with TRBD2. Germline lookup yields CDR1 LGHNA and CDR2 YNFKEQ. CDR3 length: 15 amino acids. J lost 5 bases, V lost 5 bases, and 7 bases had no gene match.

Turning to this clonotype: A much larger clone lies one base from this, so it may be a read error. Without the conserved terminal phenylalanine or tryptophan, this CDR3 likely stems from a read error. V usage is TRBV6-1 and J usage is TRBJ2-1; D remains ambiguous. Germline CDR1 is MNHNS and CDR2 is SASEGT. The length of the CDR3 is 14 residues. V was clipped by 8 bases and J by 3 bases, with 14 bases between them. In nucleotides, the CDR3 is TGTGCCAGCCTAGGTCGGGCACGCTACAATGAGCAGTTCTCC. This gives the protein CASLGRARYNEQFS.

This clonotype was seen ten or more times. The chain combines TRBV5-4 with TRBJ1-2; D gene unclear. This CDR3 region has 15 residues. Trimming stripped 0 bases from V and 2 bases from J, with 11 bases between. Germline loops: CDR1 SGHNT, CDR2 YYREEE (reference sequence). The CDR3 DNA sequence: TGTGCCAGCAGCTTGGCGAGGGCGGCGAACTATGGCTACACCTTC. Translation gives CASSLARAANYGYTF.

This clonotype was observed many times. The rearrangement joins TRBV29-1 to TRBJ2-5; possible D gene TRBD2, 5 bases. The CDR3 runs to 13 residues. The V end was cut by 8 bases, the J end by 3 bases, with 16 bases between. Per the germline V gene, CDR1 is SQVTM and CDR2 is ANQGSEA. Here the CDR3 reads CSSRRVIEETQYF. The CDR3 nucleotides read TGCAGCTCCCGGCGGGTAATAGAAGAGACCCAGTACTTC.

This clonotype was found many times. The J gene is TRBJ2-3, the V gene TRBV27; D not certain. Germline values: CDR1 MNHEY, CDR2 SMNVEV (reference sequence). V dropped 6 bases and J dropped 4 bases, with 14 bases sitting between them. The CDR3 runs 14 residues. For the CDR3, the DNA is TGTGCCAGCAGCCCTTATTGGGTGGCAGATACGCAGTATTTT. Amino acid sequence: CASSPYWVADTQYF.

The gene calls are TRBV7-8 and TRBJ2-3; TRBD1 is a possible D gene (7 bases). Trimming removed 5 bases at V and 7 bases at J, with 16 bases between. The CDR3 is made up of 14 amino acids. Germline V CDR1 and CDR2: SGHVS, FQNEAQ. The CDR3 loop is CASSPWRGPNTQYF. Here the CDR3 DNA reads TGTGCCAGCAGCCCGTGGAGGGGGCCGAATACGCAGTATTTT. The whole variable domain, remainder taken from reference TRBV7-8 and TRBJ2-3, is GAGVSQSPRYKVAKRGQDVALRCDPISGHVSLFWYQQALGQGPEFLTYFQNEAQLDKSGLPSDRFFAERPEGSVSTLKIQRTQQEDSAVYLCASSPWRGPNTQYFGPGTRLTVL.

This clonotype was detected ten times or more. This sequence joins TRBV5-1 and TRBJ2-7; 8 positions match TRBD1. The CDR3 totals 15 residues. V was pared by 4 bases and J by 3 bases, with 9 bases of the junction left unmatched. Germline-derived CDR1 and CDR2 are SGHRS and YFSETQ. DNA of the CDR3: TGCGCCAGCAGCAGCCGAGACGGACAGGGCTACGAGCAGTACTTC. Protein sequence: CASSSRDGQGYEQYF. The whole variable domain, filled in from reference TRBV5-1 and TRBJ2-7, reads KAGVTQTPRYLIKTRGQQVTLSCSPISGHRSVSWYQQTPGQGLQFLFEYFSETQRNKGNFPGRFSGRQFSNSRSEMNVSTLELGDSALYLCASSSRDGQGYEQYFGPGTRLTVT.

This clonotype was found many times. The chain is built from TRBV28 and TRBJ2-2; 12 bases align to TRBD2. Germline CDR1 and CDR2: MDHEN and SYDVKM. V dropped 8 bases and J dropped 7; count of bases not matched to a gene: 5. The CDR3 is 14 amino acids. CDR3 sequence (DNA): TGTGCCAGCGAAGGACTAGCGGGATTCGGGGAGCTGTTTTTT. It is translated as CASEGLAGFGELFF.